Presented here are 2 T cell receptor beta chains from one specimen sequenced in a study of blood T cell repertoires in COVID-19. Measured with immunoSEQ multiplex PCR; TCRdb has only the in-frame clones, and not every one. The sample carries 130,000 or so clones, 75% to 90% recorded once. The sequencing input was peripheral blood. The receptors come from a man in his 60s with COVID-19, enrolled during active disease.

The V call is TRBV13, the J call TRBJ2-4, with a tentative D call TRBD1 (6 bases). Germline V gives CDR1 PRHDT, CDR2 FYEKMQ (reference sequence). V was shortened by 5 bases and J by 0 bases, with 8 bases between the two germline ends. The CDR3 has 14 residues. This CDR3 is CASSQTGAKNIQYF. The CDR3 DNA reads TGTGCCAGCAGCCAGACAGGAGCCAAAAACATTCAGTACTTC.

This chain uses TRBV28 with TRBJ1-1, with 7 nucleotides matching TRBD1. This CDR3 is built from 14 residues. Germline assignment: CDR1 MDHEN and CDR2 SYDVKM. Trimming took 4 bases from V and 3 from J; bases not matched to a gene: 5. CDR3: CASSSTGLDTEAFF. CDR3 DNA sequence: TGTGCCAGCAGTTCGACAGGGTTGGACACTGAAGCTTTCTTT.